Listed below are T cell receptor beta chains from one sample, sequenced in a study of T cell changes during pregnancy in multiple sclerosis. Some clones are missing from TCRdb's copy, which holds only in-frame ones; the method was immunoSEQ multiplex PCR. The repertoire has approximately 60,000 clones, 90% of them found once; the top ten carry 5% to 7.5%. Sequencing was performed on peripheral blood, taken in the third trimester of pregnancy. Receptor source: a female donor in good health, enrolled as a control in a pregnancy study. Both conserved end residues are part of each CDR3.

v_call,j_call,cdr3_aa
TRBV9,TRBJ2-7,CASSVDSPYEQYF
TRBV7-2,TRBJ2-7,CASSLVGQTVYEQYF
TRBV19,TRBJ2-1,CASSHGFNEQFF
TRBV18,TRBJ2-7,CASSPTIGTGTTYEQYF
TRBV21-1,TRBJ1-2,CASSRAQERYGYTF
TRBV5-6,TRBJ1-4,CASSLGGRHEKLFF
TRBV4-1,TRBJ1-2,CASSQVRGTESYGYTF
TRBV5-4,TRBJ2-2,CASSHAGGRGTGELFF
TRBV5-6,TRBJ2-3,CASSPGTSGYTDTQYF
TRBV6-5,TRBJ1-2,CASTGQGTYGYTF
TRBV6-5,TRBJ1-1,CASSYFGSAFF
TRBV4-1,TRBJ2-1,CASSQDRDRAGNEQFF
TRBV11-3,TRBJ2-2,CASSPRGQVNTGELFF
TRBV19,TRBJ1-1,CASSIEGAENTEAFF
TRBV6-5,TRBJ1-2,CASSYGRTVYGYTF
TRBV10-1,TRBJ1-4,CASSESLRGTEKLFF
TRBV6-5,TRBJ1-1,CASSYISTGALGEAFF
TRBV27,TRBJ2-1,CASSLGSLGTSFTAPYNEQFF
TRBV5-4,TRBJ2-5,CASRPRAQETQYF
TRBV10-3,TRBJ1-1,CAINPVAGAATEAFF
TRBV27,TRBJ1-2,CASSQGLTEYPLYGYTF
TRBV5-4,TRBJ2-7,CASSFRGSYEQYF
TRBV9,TRBJ2-7,CASSSRGRGEQYF
TRBV7-9,TRBJ2-3,CASSLQGDTQYF
TRBV7-9,TRBJ2-1,CASSLGLAGGNEQFF
TRBV7-6,TRBJ1-1,CASSPSSGTGGRGMAFF
TRBV5-1,TRBJ2-5,CASSPGTAGLEETQYF